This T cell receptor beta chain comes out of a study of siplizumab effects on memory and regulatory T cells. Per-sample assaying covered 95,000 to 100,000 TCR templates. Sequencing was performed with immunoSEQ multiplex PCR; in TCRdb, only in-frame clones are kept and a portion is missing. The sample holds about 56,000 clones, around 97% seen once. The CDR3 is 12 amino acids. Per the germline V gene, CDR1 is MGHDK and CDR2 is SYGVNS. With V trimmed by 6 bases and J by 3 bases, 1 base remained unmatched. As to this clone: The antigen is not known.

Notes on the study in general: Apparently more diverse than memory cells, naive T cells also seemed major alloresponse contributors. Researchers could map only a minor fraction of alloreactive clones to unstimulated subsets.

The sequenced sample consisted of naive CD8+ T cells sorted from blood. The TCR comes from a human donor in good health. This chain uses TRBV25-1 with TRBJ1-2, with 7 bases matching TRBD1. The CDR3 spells CASSGTDYGYTF. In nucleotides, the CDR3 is TGTGCCAGCAGCGGGACAGACTATGGCTACACCTTC.